The 5 T cell receptor beta chains listed next were all sequenced from one sample in a study of blood T cell repertoires in COVID-19 (dated by TCRdb to 2019 to 2021). Library preparation used the immunoSEQ multiplex PCR assay. In TCRdb, the immuneACCESS table is reduced to in-frame sequences with V and J assigned. These tables do not hold every clone; where another copy was compared, an unresolved V gene accounts for under half, and the others remain unexplained. The sample data list around 700,000 clones, and 80% to 90% of these were observed just once. The ten largest clones add up to 0.2% to 0.3% of the sample. Source material: peripheral blood. The receptors come from a woman under 30 with acute or convalescent COVID-19.

The gene calls are TRBV5-1 and TRBJ2-7; D not resolved. The CDR3 runs 15 residues. Germline V gene sequence: CDR1 SGHRS, CDR2 YFSETQ. V lost 0 bases and J lost 0, with 10 bases in between. DNA for the CDR3: TGCGCCAGCAGCTTGGCCCAGGTTGGCTCCTACGAGCAGTACTTC. Its protein product is CASSLAQVGSYEQYF.

The chain joins TRBV5-1 to TRBJ2-6, with D possibly TRBD2 on 5 matching bases. This CDR3 spans 17 amino acids. The germline V gene encodes CDR1 SGHRS and CDR2 YFSETQ. With 2 bases removed from V and 0 bases from J, the gap between germline ends came to 12 bases. The CDR3 DNA is TGCGCCAGCAGCTTCGGGGTTGGACCCTCTGGGGCCAACGTCCTGACTTTC. Protein: CASSFGVGPSGANVLTF.

This chain connects TRBV6-4 to TRBJ2-3, with 7 bases lining up with TRBD1. The J segment lost 4 bases and the V segment lost 5 bases, leaving 6 bases of the junction unmatched. Germline CDR1 and CDR2: MRHNA and SNTAGT. The CDR3 has 14 residues. The CDR3, as DNA: TGTGCCAGCAGTCCTCAGGGGGATTCAGATACGCAGTATTTT. Translating gives CASSPQGDSDTQYF.

The chain employs TRBV4-2 and TRBJ2-3, with D possibly being TRBD1 (6 bases). Per germline, CDR1 LGHNA and CDR2 YNFKEQ. V lost 0 bases to trimming and J lost 5 bases, with 27 bases between them. The CDR3 consists of 20 residues. The CDR3 sequence: CASSQDPPHTGFQTQDTQYF. CDR3 in DNA: TGTGCCAGCAGCCAAGATCCGCCTCACACAGGGTTCCAAACGCAAGATACGCAGTATTTT.

In this sample, this clone turned up once. The genes are TRBV19 and TRBJ2-7; tentative D call: TRBD2 (6 bases). There are 16 residues in the CDR3. V dropped 3 bases and J dropped 0 bases, with 15 bases sitting between them. Germline V gene lookup returns CDR1 LNHDA and CDR2 SQIVND (reference sequence). The CDR3 sequence is CASSIPPRTNSYEQYF. The CDR3 coding sequence is TGTGCCAGTAGTATCCCCCCTCGGACTAACTCCTACGAGCAGTACTTC.